The clone carrying this TCR beta chain was found many times. The time point here: patch test 3, about 24 weeks after DPC sensitization. Described treatment: therapeutic diphenylcyclopropenone sensitization with weekly scalp DPC. Blood was drawn before each patch test was applied. The data are from a study of human T cells and chemical hapten exposure. Turning to the study itself: An approximately 2 cm by approximately 2 cm inner upper arm patch received 2% DPC for sensitization. TCR yields differed between samples (mainly from small differences in pooled library volume).

What the library attached to individual cDNA molecules were unique molecular identifiers. TCRdb independently ran MiXCR on the RACE reads; one entry per CDR3 protein. In the table there are tens of thousands of distinct CDR3 sequences, around 12% of which are singletons. Germline lookup yields CDR1 SGHVS and CDR2 FNYEAQ. This CDR3 is 14 amino acids long. The V end was cut by 1 base, the J end by 4 bases, with 11 bases between. This receptor was obtained from a man aged 30 to 45 with alopecia areata. Some clones in this sample may be carry-over from other donors' samples. The starting material was whole blood, obtained in connection with sensitization to the hapten diphenylcyclopropenone (DPC). The gene calls are TRBV7-6 and TRBJ2-7; the D gene could be TRBD1 or TRBD2 (5 bases each). The CDR3 region has the DNA TGTGCCAGCAGCTTAGGGACACTAGTTTACGAGCAGTACTTC. It yields the protein CASSLGTLVYEQYF. Full variable domain (rest looked up from reference TRBV7-6 and TRBJ2-7): GAGVSQSPRYKVTKRGQDVALRCDPISGHVSLYWYRQALGQGPEFLTYFNYEAQQDKSGLPNDRFSAERPEGSISTLTIQRTEQRDSAMYRCASSLGTLVYEQYFGPGTRLTVT.